Given below is one T cell receptor beta chain in context. Its target is not known. This sample is drawn from a study of cytomegalovirus exposure and HLA in healthy donors. Every donor was a healthy person donating bone marrow. Study-wide results and caveats: Later work found most CMV-associated TCR beta chains apparently HLA-restricted. It was only CMV serostatus that was available as immune exposure information.

This CDR3 spans 16 amino acids. V shed 5 bases and J 6 bases; nucleotides not matched to a gene: 15. Germline V lookup: CDR1 PRHDT, CDR2 FYEKMQ (reference sequence). Primers for the PCR totalled 60 Vbeta and 13 Jbeta. In the source study's methods: Among the unique TCR beta chains that a later analysis counted, about 81 million in all, around 11 million were shared. The repertoire was sequenced with immunoSEQ multiplex PCR; TCRdb's copy has only in-frame clones and lacks some. V and J calls and clone size follow that table, whereas D and trimming were derived from the DNA. The table lists 180,000 or so clones, about 80% of them singletons.

The rearrangement joins TRBV13 to TRBJ2-5; 7 bases line up with TRBD1. The specimen was PBMCs. This receptor was taken from a man aged 50 to 60 in good health and CMV-seropositive. The CDR3 DNA follows: TGTGCCAGCAGCCGGATAGGGGGCGGTAAGAGACAGACCCAGTACTTC. Its translation is CASSRIGGGKRQTQYF.